A selection of T cell receptor beta chains follows, all from one sample in a study of control samples from healthy donors and cancer patients. Repertoires were generated with immunoSEQ multiplex PCR, while TCRdb's copy carries only in-frame clones and drops some. The table shows 48,000 or so clones, with over 90% occurring only once. Sequencing input: PBMCs. These receptors were taken from a woman aged 45-60 years with head and neck cancer. Both conserved end residues are part of each CDR3. Fields, in order: V gene, D gene, clone size, J gene, CDR3 DNA, CDR3 protein. The D gene is left open where the match is weak. Only some rows state a clone size, as once, few, many or a class for expanded clones.

>TRBV4-1|TRBD1|-|TRBJ2-5
TGCGCCAGCAGCCAAGGAGACAGGGGGCCAGAGACCCAGTACTTC
CASSQGDRGPETQYF
>TRBV5-6|-|-|TRBJ1-6
TGTGCCAGCAGCTTGGACAGAATTTATAATTCACCCCTCCACTTT
CASSLDRIYNSPLHF
>TRBV6-2/TRBV6-3|-|-|TRBJ2-3
TGTGCCAGCAGTTACGCGGGACTGCGCACAGATACGCAGTATTTT
CASSYAGLRTDTQYF
>TRBV19|TRBD2|-|TRBJ2-2
TGTGCCAGTGTCGAAGGGCGGGGGACCGGGGAGCTGTTTTTT
CASVEGRGTGELFF
>TRBV11-2|-|-|TRBJ1-2
TGTGCCAGCAGCTCCGGCGGTACCTATGGCTACACCTTC
CASSSGGTYGYTF
>TRBV28|TRBD1|-|TRBJ1-5
TGTGCCAGCAGTTTCAGAGACAGGGGACCTTACAATCAGCCCCAGCATTTT
CASSFRDRGPYNQPQHF
>TRBV3-1/TRBV3-2|-|-|TRBJ2-5
TGTGCCAGCAGTCCCCTCCAATATCTCAAAGAGACCCAGTACTTC
CASSPLQYLKETQYF
>TRBV10-3|-|-|TRBJ2-5
TGTGCCATCAGTGATCGATTCCCAGACAGTGGCCACTTAGAGACCCAGTACTTC
CAISDRFPDSGHLETQYF
>TRBV6-5|-|-|TRBJ2-2
TGTGCCAGCAGTTACAGCCCGTCCGGGGAGCTGTTTTTT
CASSYSPSGELFF
>TRBV18|-|-|TRBJ1-3
TGTGCCAGCTCACCGTCAGGGACTGGAAACACCATATATTTT
CASSPSGTGNTIYF
>TRBV7-9|TRBD2|-|TRBJ2-1
TGTGCCAGCAGCGCGACTAGCGGGAGCTCCTACAATGAGCAGTTCTTC
CASSATSGSSYNEQFF
>TRBV2|-|-|TRBJ1-6
TGTGCCAGCAGTTTTGACAGGACTTATAATTCACCCCTCCACTTT
CASSFDRTYNSPLHF
>TRBV2|-|once|TRBJ1-2
TGTGCCAGCAGTGAACCCCAGAAGCGAGATGGCTACACCTTC
CASSEPQKRDGYTF
>TRBV10-3|TRBD1|-|TRBJ2-1
TGTGCCATCAGACCCGGACAGGGGACAGGCAATGAGCAGTTCTTC
CAIRPGQGTGNEQFF
>TRBV6-5|TRBD2|-|TRBJ2-7
TGTGCCAGCAGTTTGGGACTAGCGGGAGACGAGCAGTACTTC
CASSLGLAGDEQYF
>TRBV19|-|-|TRBJ1-2
TGTGCCAGTAGTATAGGAAGGGGCTATGGCTACACCTTC
CASSIGRGYGYTF
>TRBV11-2|TRBD1|-|TRBJ1-5
TGTGCCAGCACGCAGGGGGCCGGTCAGCCCCAGCATTTT
CASTQGAGQPQHF
>TRBV7-9|-|-|TRBJ1-5
TGTGCCAGCAGCCCCGGACAGAATAATCAGCCCCAGCATTTT
CASSPGQNNQPQHF
>TRBV4-3|-|-|TRBJ2-6
TGCGCCAGCAGCCAGGTGTACGGCTACTCTGGGGCCAACGTCCTGACTTTC
CASSQVYGYSGANVLTF
>TRBV5-1|-|-|TRBJ2-7
TGCGCCAGCAGCTTATCCGGTATTTCCAGACAGTACTTC
CASSLSGISRQYF
>TRBV4-1|TRBD1|-|TRBJ2-2
TGCGCCAGCAGCCGCCCCGGGACAGGGGGCTTAGCCGGGGAGCTGTTTTTT
CASSRPGTGGLAGELFF
>TRBV5-1|TRBD1|-|TRBJ2-1
TGCGCCAGCCGAAGGGCAGGGGGCGCCCCGTCCTACAATGAGCAGTTCTTC
CASRRAGGAPSYNEQFF
>TRBV6-1|TRBD1|-|TRBJ1-5
TGTGCCAGCAGTGCACAGGGGGCGCTAAGCAATCAGCCCCAGCATTTT
CASSAQGALSNQPQHF
>TRBV5-1|TRBD1|-|TRBJ2-1
TGCGCCAGCAGCATTGGACAGGCCCTTTCCTACAATGAGCAGTTCTTC
CASSIGQALSYNEQFF
>TRBV2|-|-|TRBJ1-5
TGTGCCAGCAGGGCGACGGGCGAATATAGCAATCAGCCCCAGCATTTT
CASRATGEYSNQPQHF
>TRBV28|TRBD1|-|TRBJ2-3
TGTGCCAGCATCCCTGCCTGGGGGACAGCTAGCACAGATACGCAGTATTTT
CASIPAWGTASTDTQYF
>TRBV19|TRBD1|-|TRBJ2-7
TGTGCCAGTAGTATCCCAGGGACAGTAAACGAGCAGTACTTC
CASSIPGTVNEQYF
>TRBV28|TRBD2|once|TRBJ2-7
TGTGCCAGCAGCATAGCGGGAGCCTTGGACGAGCAGTACTTC
CASSIAGALDEQYF
>TRBV18|-|-|TRBJ1-1
TGTGCCAGCTCACCCGGACCGGGGAACACTGAAGCTTTCTTT
CASSPGPGNTEAFF
>TRBV6-5|TRBD1|-|TRBJ1-3
TGTGCCAGCAGACGGGACAGCAACTCTGGAAACACCATATATTTT
CASRRDSNSGNTIYF
>TRBV2|TRBD1|-|TRBJ1-1
TGTGCCAGCAGTAGGGACAGTCTTTTGAACACTGAAGCTTTCTTT
CASSRDSLLNTEAFF
>TRBV10-2|TRBD1|-|TRBJ1-1
TGCGCCAGCAGGGGACAGGTGACTGAAGCTTTCTTT
CASRGQVTEAFF
>TRBV19|-|once|TRBJ1-2
TGTGCCAGTAGTATAAGCAGCGTCACCCTATATGGCTACACCTTC
CASSISSVTLYGYTF
>TRBV5-1|-|-|TRBJ1-2
TGCGCCAGCAGCTTGGCCGGGGCGGATGGCTACACCTTC
CASSLAGADGYTF
>TRBV2|TRBD1|-|TRBJ1-6
TGTGCCTCTTGCGTCGGACAGGCTAATTCACCCCTCCACTTT
CASCVGQANSPLHF
>TRBV12-3/TRBV12-4|-|-|TRBJ2-1
TGTGCCAGCAGTTTCTCTAGTTTAGGTGAGCAGTTCTTC
CASSFSSLGEQFF
>TRBV7-9|TRBD2|-|TRBJ2-1
TGTGCCAGCAGCTTAACACTAGCGGGGAAGAATGAGCAGTTCTTC
CASSLTLAGKNEQFF
>TRBV6-2/TRBV6-3|-|-|TRBJ2-7
TGTGCCAGCAGCCCTTCCTACGAGCAGTACTTC
CASSPSYEQYF
>TRBV30|-|few|TRBJ2-1
TGTGCCTGGAGTGTAGTGAATGAGCAGTTCTTC
CAWSVVNEQFF
>TRBV4-1|-|few|TRBJ2-2
TGCGCCAGCAGCCAAGAAGGGGTGGCGTGGACAGCGAACACCGGGGAGCTGTTTTTT
CASSQEGVAWTANTGELFF
>TRBV7-8|-|-|TRBJ2-7
TGTGCCAGCAGTTCTGGCGTCCGGACTGGGACCTACGAGCAGTACTTC
CASSSGVRTGTYEQYF
>TRBV6-6|TRBD1|-|TRBJ1-3
TGTGCCAGCAGTTACGGAAACAGGGGGCCGGGAAACACCATATATTTT
CASSYGNRGPGNTIYF
>TRBV12-3/TRBV12-4|-|-|TRBJ2-6
TGTGCCAGCAGTTTAGGTTCAGGGCTTCTTTTC
CASSLGSGLLF
>TRBV4-1|TRBD2|-|TRBJ2-7
TGCGCCAGCAGCCCGGGACTAGATAGGCACGAGCAGTACTTC
CASSPGLDRHEQYF
>TRBV3-1/TRBV3-2|-|once|TRBJ2-1
TGTGCCAGCAGCCAAGGTTACAATGAGCAGTTCTTC
CASSQGYNEQFF
>TRBV6-1|TRBD1|-|TRBJ1-4
TGTGCCAGCAGTGACCGGACAGGGTCGGAAAAACTGTTTTTT
CASSDRTGSEKLFF
>TRBV2|-|-|TRBJ2-2
TGTGCCAGCCAGGGCACCGGGGAGCTGTTTTTT
CASQGTGELFF
>TRBV7-9|-|-|TRBJ1-2
TGTGCCAGCAGCGTGGAGGGGGGCTACACCTTC
CASSVEGGYTF
>TRBV13|-|-|TRBJ1-2
TGTGCCAGCAGCTTTGGGGGCAACTATGGCTACACCTTC
CASSFGGNYGYTF
>TRBV30|-|-|TRBJ2-3
TGTGCCTGGAGTGTAGACGAAACAGATACGCAGTATTTT
CAWSVDETDTQYF
>TRBV5-5|-|-|TRBJ1-4
TGTGCCAGCAGCCAGTTTGGACACCCTGCAACTAATGAAAAACTGTTTTTT
CASSQFGHPATNEKLFF
>TRBV5-4|-|-|TRBJ1-6
TGTGCCAGCAGCTTGGGGAGGCTTAATTCACCCCTCCACTTT
CASSLGRLNSPLHF
>TRBV24-1|TRBD2|-|TRBJ2-5
TGTGCCACCAGTGATTTGGGACTAGCGGGAAAAGAGACCCAGTACTTC
CATSDLGLAGKETQYF
>TRBV30|-|-|TRBJ1-1
TGTGCCTCCGGGGGGAACACTGAAGCTTTCTTT
CASGGNTEAFF
>TRBV10-1|TRBD1|-|TRBJ2-2
TGCGCCAGCAGTGAGGGACAGGGTTTCAGCGGGGAGCTGTTTTTT
CASSEGQGFSGELFF